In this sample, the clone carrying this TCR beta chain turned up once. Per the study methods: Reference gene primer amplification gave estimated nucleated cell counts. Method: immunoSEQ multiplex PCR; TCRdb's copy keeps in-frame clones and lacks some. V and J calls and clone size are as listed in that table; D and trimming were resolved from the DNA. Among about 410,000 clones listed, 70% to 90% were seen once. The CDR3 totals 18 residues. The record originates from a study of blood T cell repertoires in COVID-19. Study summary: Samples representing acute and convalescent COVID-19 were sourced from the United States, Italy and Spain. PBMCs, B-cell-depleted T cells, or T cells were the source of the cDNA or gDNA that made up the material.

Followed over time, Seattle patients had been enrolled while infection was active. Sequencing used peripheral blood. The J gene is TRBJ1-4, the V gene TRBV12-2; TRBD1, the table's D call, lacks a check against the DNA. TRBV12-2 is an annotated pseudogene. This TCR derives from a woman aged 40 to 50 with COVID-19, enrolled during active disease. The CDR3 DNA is TGTGCAAGTCGCTTAGCGAGTTCTCCGGGACAGGGGACCGAAAAACTGTTTTTT. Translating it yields CASRLASSPGQGTEKLFF.